This T cell receptor (beta chain) originates from a study of Graves' ophthalmopathy and Graves' hyperthyroidism. This clonotype was recorded many times. Antigen unknown. The junction does not match germline at one end; this may be a read error. Whole-study findings and limits: Sensitivity reached 70.59% and specificity approximately 72% when the model predicted ophthalmopathy progression. Most expanded thyroid clonotypes above 0.001 frequency also appeared in blood.

RNA transcripts yielded amplified TCR beta CDR3 regions. HTBI primers were employed in first-round RT-PCR, then a second-round multiplex PCR followed. TCRdb recomputed calls from the multiplex PCR reads with MiXCR, one row per CDR3 protein. The sample carries a few hundred thousand distinct CDR3 sequences, approximately 20% recorded once. The TCR sequence derives from a woman aged 18 to 35 with Graves' ophthalmopathy. The material sequenced was peripheral blood.

Here the CDR3 DNA reads TGTGCCGGCAGCGAGCGGGGGGGCCAGTACGAGCAGTACTTC. Protein: CAGSERGGQYEQYF. The V call is TRBV6-2 or TRBV6-3, the J call TRBJ2-7, with 10 bases matching TRBD2. The CDR3 is made up of 14 amino acids. Germline V lookup: CDR1 MNHEY, CDR2 SVGEGT.